This TCR beta chain was sequenced in a study of control samples from healthy donors and cancer patients. Repertoires were generated with immunoSEQ multiplex PCR, while TCRdb's copy carries only in-frame clones and drops some. The sample contains around 150,000 clones, 85% to 90% of which appear only once. Trimming removed 5 bases from V and 5 bases from J, with 10 bases in between. CDR3 length equals 13 residues. Germline lookup yields CDR1 SGHTA and CDR2 FQGNSA. The source material was blood. This sequence originates from a man aged 18 to 30 in good health. The chain combines TRBV7-2 with TRBJ1-5; D is perhaps TRBD1 (5 bases). This CDR3 is CASSPGPDQPQHF. Written as DNA, the CDR3 is TGTGCCAGCAGCCCAGGGCCCGATCAGCCCCAGCATTTT.